This record looks at one T cell receptor (beta chain) sequence and its context. The data were obtained in a study of beta chain features in type 1 diabetes. Germline V gene data show CDR1 as SQVTM and CDR2 as ANQGSEA. V was shortened by 4 bases and J by 2 bases, with 9 bases between the two germline ends. The CDR3 is 13 residues long. Investigators reverse transcribed all isolated RNA, so they sequenced expressed TCRB transcripts. Repertoires were generated with immunoSEQ multiplex PCR, while TCRdb's copy carries only in-frame clones and drops some. The sample holds 9,400 or so clones, around 82% seen once.

The chain carries TRBV29-1 and TRBJ1-5, with a possible D match to TRBD1 (5 bases). The sample was Tregs from blood. This TCR derives from a woman aged 18 to 35 in good health. In DNA, the CDR3 is TGCAGCGTTGTTCAGGGTGGCAATCAGCCCCAGCATTTT. Translated: CSVVQGGNQPQHF.